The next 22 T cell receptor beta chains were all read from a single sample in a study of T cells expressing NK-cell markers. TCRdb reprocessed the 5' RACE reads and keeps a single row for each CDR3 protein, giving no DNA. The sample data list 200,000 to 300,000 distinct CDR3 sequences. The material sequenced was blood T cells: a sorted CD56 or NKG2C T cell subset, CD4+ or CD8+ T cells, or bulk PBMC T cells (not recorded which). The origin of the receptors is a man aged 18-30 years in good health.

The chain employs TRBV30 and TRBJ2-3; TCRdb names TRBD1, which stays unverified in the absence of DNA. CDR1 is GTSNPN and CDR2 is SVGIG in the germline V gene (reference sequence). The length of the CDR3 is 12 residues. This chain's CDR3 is CAWSLGEDTQYF. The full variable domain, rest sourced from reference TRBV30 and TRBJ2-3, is SQTIHQWPATLVQPVGSPLSLECTVEGTSNPNLYWYRQAAGRGLQLLFYSVGIGQISSEVPQNLSASRPQDRQFILSSKKLLLSDSGFYLCAWSLGEDTQYFGPGTRLTVL.

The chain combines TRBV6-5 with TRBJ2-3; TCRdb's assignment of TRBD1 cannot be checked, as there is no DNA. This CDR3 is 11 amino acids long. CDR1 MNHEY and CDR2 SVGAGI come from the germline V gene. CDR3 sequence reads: CASRDTDTQYF.

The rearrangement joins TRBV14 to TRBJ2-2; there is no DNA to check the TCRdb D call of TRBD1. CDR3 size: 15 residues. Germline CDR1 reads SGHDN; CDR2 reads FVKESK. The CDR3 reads CASSHGRGDTGELFF.

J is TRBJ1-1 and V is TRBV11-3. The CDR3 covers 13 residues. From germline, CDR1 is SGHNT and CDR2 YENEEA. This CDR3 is CASSTAPNTEAFF.

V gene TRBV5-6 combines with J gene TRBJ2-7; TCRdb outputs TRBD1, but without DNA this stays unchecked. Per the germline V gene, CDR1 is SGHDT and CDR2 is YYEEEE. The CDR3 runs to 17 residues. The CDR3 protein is CASSRIATGYGVYEQYF.

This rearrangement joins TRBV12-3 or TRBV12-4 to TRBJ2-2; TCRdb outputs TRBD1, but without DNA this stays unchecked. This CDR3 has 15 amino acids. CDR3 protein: CASSRAGRNTGELFF.

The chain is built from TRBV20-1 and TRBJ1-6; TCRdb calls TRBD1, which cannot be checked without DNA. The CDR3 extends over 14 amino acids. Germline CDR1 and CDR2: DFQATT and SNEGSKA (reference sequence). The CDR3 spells CSVTGDTPNSPLHF.

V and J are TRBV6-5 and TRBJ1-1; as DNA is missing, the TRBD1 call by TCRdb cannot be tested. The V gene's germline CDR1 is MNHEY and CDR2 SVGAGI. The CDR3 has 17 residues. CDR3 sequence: CASSYRTGGNRNTEAFF.

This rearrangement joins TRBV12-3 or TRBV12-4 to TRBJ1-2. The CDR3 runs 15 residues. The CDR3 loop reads CASSHRTDPNYGYTF.

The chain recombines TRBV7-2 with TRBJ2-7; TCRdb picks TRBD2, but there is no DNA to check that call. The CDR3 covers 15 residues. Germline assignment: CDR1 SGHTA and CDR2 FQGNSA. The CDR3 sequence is CASSLGGTSGYEQYF.

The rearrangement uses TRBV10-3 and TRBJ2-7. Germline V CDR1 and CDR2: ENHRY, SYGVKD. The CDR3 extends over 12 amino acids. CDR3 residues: CAIGGSSYEQYF.

CDR3 sequence reads: CASSLSFGLAGAVGPDTQYF. J is TRBJ2-3 and V is TRBV12-3 or TRBV12-4; TCRdb's D call, TRBD2, is unchecked because there is no DNA. The CDR3 contains 20 residues.

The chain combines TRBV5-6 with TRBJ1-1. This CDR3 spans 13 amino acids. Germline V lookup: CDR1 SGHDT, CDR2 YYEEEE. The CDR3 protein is CASSLARRPEAFF. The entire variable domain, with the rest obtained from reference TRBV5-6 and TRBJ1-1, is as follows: DAGVTQSPTHLIKTRGQQVTLRCSPKSGHDTVSWYQQALGQGPQFIFQYYEEEERQRGNFPDRFSGHQFPNYSSELNVNALLLGDSALYLCASSLARRPEAFFGQGTRLTVV.

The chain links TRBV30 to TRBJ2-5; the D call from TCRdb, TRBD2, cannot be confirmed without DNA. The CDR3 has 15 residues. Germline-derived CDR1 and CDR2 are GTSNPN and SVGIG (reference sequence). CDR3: CAWSSGGQRQETQYF. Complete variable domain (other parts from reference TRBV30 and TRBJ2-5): SQTIHQWPATLVQPVGSPLSLECTVEGTSNPNLYWYRQAAGRGLQLLFYSVGIGQISSEVPQNLSASRPQDRQFILSSKKLLLSDSGFYLCAWSSGGQRQETQYFGPGTRLLVL.

The CDR3 here is CASSPTGGANYGYTF. The rearrangement uses TRBV14 and TRBJ1-2; TCRdb's D call, TRBD1, is unchecked because there is no DNA. Germline assignment: CDR1 SGHDN and CDR2 FVKESK. The CDR3 consists of 15 residues.

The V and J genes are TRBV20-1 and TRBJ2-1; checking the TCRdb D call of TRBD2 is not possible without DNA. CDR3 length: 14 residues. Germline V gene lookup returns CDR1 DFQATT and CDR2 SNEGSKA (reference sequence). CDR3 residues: CSAVRRSGSNEQFF.

The CDR3 region is CAIMRRREGQDEQFF. This rearrangement joins TRBV10-3 to TRBJ2-1; the TCRdb D gene call, TRBD2, has no DNA to confirm it. This CDR3 spans 15 amino acids. Germline assignment: CDR1 ENHRY and CDR2 SYGVKD.

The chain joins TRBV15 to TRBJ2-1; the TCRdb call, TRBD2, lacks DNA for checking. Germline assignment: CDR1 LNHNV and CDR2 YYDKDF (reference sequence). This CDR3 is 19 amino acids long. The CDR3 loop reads CATSTPLGTSGRVSDEQFF.

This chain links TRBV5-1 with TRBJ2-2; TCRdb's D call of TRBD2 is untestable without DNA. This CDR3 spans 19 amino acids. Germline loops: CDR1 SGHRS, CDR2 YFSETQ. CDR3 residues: CASSLVVFTSGRNTGELFF.

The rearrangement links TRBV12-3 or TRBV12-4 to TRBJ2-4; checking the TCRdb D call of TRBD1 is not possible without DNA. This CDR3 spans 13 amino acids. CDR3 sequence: CASSFWGPNIQYF.

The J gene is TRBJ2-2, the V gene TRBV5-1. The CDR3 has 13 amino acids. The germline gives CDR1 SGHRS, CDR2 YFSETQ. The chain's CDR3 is CASSLGVQGELFF. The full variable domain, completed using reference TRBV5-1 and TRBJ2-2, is KAGVTQTPRYLIKTRGQQVTLSCSPISGHRSVSWYQQTPGQGLQFLFEYFSETQRNKGNFPGRFSGRQFSNSRSEMNVSTLELGDSALYLCASSLGVQGELFFGEGSRLTVL.

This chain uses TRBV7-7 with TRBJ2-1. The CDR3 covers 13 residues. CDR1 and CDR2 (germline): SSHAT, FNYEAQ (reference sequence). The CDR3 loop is CASSLGLDNEQFF.